This T cell receptor beta chain was documented in a study of cytomegalovirus exposure and HLA in healthy donors (dated by TCRdb to 2015 to 2018). About the investigation overall: According to a later analysis, the 120 or so validation repertoires were produced on the same platform as the roughly 600 repertoires of the first cohort. The study combined high-throughput TCR immunosequencing, statistical association of individual TCRs with disease status, and machine learning to predict cytomegalovirus infection status. A separate validation cohort of roughly 130 different subjects was used in addition to the approximately 610-subject first cohort. The study was designed to test whether signatures of past pathogen exposure could be identified by cataloging public T cell receptors.

This clone was found a few times. The antigen this receptor binds is unknown. Base qualities are missing; no much larger clone stands one base away. Libraries came from the immunoSEQ multiplex PCR assay. The source study handled its data this way. To diagnose cytomegalovirus status from the catalog of TCR beta chain sequences, a statistical classification framework was built. In its TCRdb copy, this immuneACCESS table keeps in-frame sequences only and misses some clones. Where compared with another copy, unresolved V genes explain less than half of these, and the others have no known cause. The DNA gave D and trimming, while V, J and clone size come from that table. Here the sample has about 330,000 clones; about 90% occur a single time. Clones ranked in the top ten supply approximately 1.1% of the sample. General study outcomes and caveats: In the study, 164 TCR beta chains were listed as associated with cytomegalovirus. While some public TCRs were present in many individuals, most TCR sequences turned up only very rarely across donors. In a later analysis, TCRs clustered in the first cohort were found to also tend to co-occur in the 120 or so validation repertoires, with approximately 94% of cluster scores above 0. In vitro tests confirmed that a few of the cytomegalovirus-associated TCR beta chains recognize cytomegalovirus antigens. A later analysis lacked HLA typing for the validation cohort, so it scored co-occurrence in that cohort across all 110 or so repertoires. The classifier was reported to diagnose cytomegalovirus status with high specificity and sensitivity in both the original and validation cohorts. The authors suggested that the approach could potentially be extended to other disease states and immunological phenotypes.

The donors were included in the validation cohort of some 120 subjects, a group kept apart from the roughly 700-subject first cohort. The clonotype comes from a woman in her 30s in good health and CMV-seropositive. Sample: PBMCs.

CDR3 reads: CASSPFGRSETQYF. The base sequence is TGTGCCAGCAGCCCATTCGGCAGGTCGGAGACCCAGTACTTC. Recombination joined TRBV11-3 with TRBJ2-5; there is no confident call for the D gene. CDR1 and CDR2, looked up from the germline V gene, are SGHNT and YENEEA. Its CDR3 holds 14 amino acids, cysteine through phenylalanine. Kept here is only the CDR3 DNA, which spans 42 bases and is read in frame from base 1. V is cut by 5 bases and J by 5 bases, and the space between the germline ends is 15 bases.